A single sample is the source of the 28 T cell receptor beta chains below, sequenced in a study of blood T cell repertoires in COVID-19. Data came from immunoSEQ multiplex PCR; TCRdb stores just in-frame clones and leaves some out. The table includes about 180,000 clones, 86% detected once. Material: peripheral blood. These receptors came from a man aged 45-65 years with active or convalescent COVID-19.

The CDR3 bases are TGTGCCACCAGTGATTTGAGGGCCAGGGGGTCGGGATCACCCCTCCACTTT. Its protein is CATSDLRARGSGSPLHF. V gene TRBV24-1 combines with J gene TRBJ1-6; 7 nucleotides match TRBD1. This CDR3 has 17 amino acids. V was pared by 0 bases and J by 10 bases, with 11 bases of the junction left unmatched. From germline, CDR1 is KGHDR and CDR2 SFDVKD.

The rearrangement uses TRBV28 and TRBJ2-5; TRBD1 might be the D (5 bases). V dropped 2 bases and J dropped 4 bases, with 8 bases sitting between them. The CDR3 is 13 amino acids. The V gene's germline CDR1 is MDHEN and CDR2 SYDVKM. The CDR3 is CASSLTGTETQYF. The CDR3 DNA reads TGTGCCAGCAGTTTAACAGGAACAGAGACCCAGTACTTC.

V gene TRBV5-4 combines with J gene TRBJ2-5, with TRBD1 matching 8 bases. Unmatched junction bases numbered 7, after V lost 5 bases and J lost 4 bases. CDR1 SGHNT and CDR2 YYREEE come from the germline V gene (reference sequence). The CDR3 length is 14 residues. Here the CDR3 reads CASRKQGVRETQYF. CDR3 sequence (DNA): TGTGCCAGCAGGAAACAGGGGGTTCGAGAGACCCAGTACTTC.

The chain couples TRBV27 to TRBJ1-2; TRBD1 matches at 8 bases. Germline assignment: CDR1 MNHEY and CDR2 SMNVEV (reference sequence). Germline trimming cut 3 bases from V and 2 bases from J; bases unmatched to any gene: 8. This CDR3 spans 16 amino acids. CDR3 region: CASSLGTGRGNYGYTF. The CDR3 bases are TGTGCCAGCAGTTTGGGGACAGGCCGGGGGAACTATGGCTACACCTTC.

The V and J genes are TRBV30 and TRBJ1-2, with TRBD1 as a possible D gene (6 bases). The V end was cut by 3 bases, the J end by 7 bases, with 12 bases between. The V gene's germline CDR1 is GTSNPN and CDR2 SVGIG (reference sequence). The CDR3 runs to 12 residues. CDR3 amino acids: CAWRVGGFGYTF. The CDR3 DNA reads as TGTGCCTGGAGGGTTGGGGGCTTTGGCTACACCTTC. Variable domain in full (rest from reference TRBV30 and TRBJ1-2): SQTIHQWPATLVQPVGSPLSLECTVEGTSNPNLYWYRQAAGRGLQLLFYSVGIGQISSEVPQNLSASRPQDRQFILSSKKLLLSDSGFYLCAWRVGGFGYTFGSGTRLTVV.

This clone was detected once. The J gene is TRBJ1-2, the V gene TRBV25-1, with D unclear. The V gene's germline CDR1 is MGHDK and CDR2 SYGVNS. The CDR3 loop spans 12 amino acids. Trimming stripped 4 bases from V and 0 bases from J, with 3 bases between. CDR3 region: CASSAANYGYTF. CDR3 sequence (DNA): TGTGCCAGCAGTGCCGCTAACTATGGCTACACCTTC.

V is TRBV5-1 and J is TRBJ1-3, with D tentatively TRBD1 (5 bases). The CDR3 has 15 residues. Trimming pared 1 base from V and 1 base from J, leaving 9 bases between. CDR1 SGHRS and CDR2 YFSETQ come from the germline V gene. The CDR3 DNA sequence: TGCGCCAGCAGCTTGCGGGGGGGTTCTGGAAACACCATATATTTT. This sequence encodes CASSLRGGSGNTIYF.

V usage is TRBV27 and J usage is TRBJ2-1, with 9 bases fitting TRBD1. The V and J ends lost 11 bases and 9 bases, in that order; junction bases with no gene match: 11. Germline lookup yields CDR1 MNHEY and CDR2 SMNVEV (reference sequence). The CDR3 runs to 13 residues. The CDR3 bases are TGTGCCGTGGGGGACAGGGACTTAGGTGAGCAGTTCTTC. Protein product: CAVGDRDLGEQFF.

This chain connects TRBV5-4 to TRBJ1-1, with a possible D match to TRBD1 (6 bases). Germline values: CDR1 SGHNT, CDR2 YYREEE (reference sequence). This CDR3 comprises 14 residues. Trimming shortened V by 2 bases and J by 1 base, and 9 bases separated the two germline ends. CDR3 bases: TGTGCCAGCAGCTTAGGACAGAGGAACACTGAAGCTTTCTTT. Translation gives CASSLGQRNTEAFF.

V is TRBV19 and J is TRBJ2-3; D call uncertain. The CDR3 length is 15 residues. Germline V CDR1 and CDR2: LNHDA, SQIVND (reference sequence). The V end lost 8 bases, the J end lost 0 bases, and 15 bases lay between the germline ends. The CDR3 DNA reads TGTGCCAGTCTTAAACGGGTGACTAGCACAGATACGCAGTATTTT. Amino acid sequence: CASLKRVTSTDTQYF.

The genes are TRBV7-6 and TRBJ2-1; D is possibly TRBD2 (6 bases). The CDR3 is 17 amino acids. Germline loops: CDR1 SGHVS, CDR2 FNYEAQ. The V end was cut by 1 base, the J end by 4 bases, with 17 bases between. DNA of the CDR3: TGTGCCAGCAGCTTAGGGGCTTTGCGGGGTACATACAATGAGCAGTTCTTC. Translation: CASSLGALRGTYNEQFF.

This chain links TRBV5-1 with TRBJ2-2, with 9 nucleotides matching TRBD1. V shed 2 bases and J 5 bases; nucleotides not matched to a gene: 1. The CDR3 extends over 14 amino acids. CDR1 is SGHRS and CDR2 is YFSETQ in the germline V gene. CDR3 sequence: CASSLQGATGELFF. CDR3 coding DNA: TGCGCCAGCAGCTTACAGGGGGCTACCGGGGAGCTGTTTTTT. The complete variable domain, with remaining parts taken from reference TRBV5-1 and TRBJ2-2, reads KAGVTQTPRYLIKTRGQQVTLSCSPISGHRSVSWYQQTPGQGLQFLFEYFSETQRNKGNFPGRFSGRQFSNSRSEMNVSTLELGDSALYLCASSLQGATGELFFGEGSRLTVL.

V and J are TRBV3-1 (or the pseudogene TRBV3-2) and TRBJ2-7, with D unresolved. V was pared by 0 bases and J by 6 bases, with 6 bases between. Germline V gene lookup returns CDR1 LGHDT and CDR2 YNNKEL (reference sequence). This CDR3 comprises 12 residues. The CDR3 DNA follows: TGTGCCAGCAGCCAAGACCGGTCCGAGCAGTACTTC. This codes for CASSQDRSEQYF.

The chain has TRBV4-1 and TRBJ2-5; 10 positions match TRBD1. This CDR3 region has 15 residues. V dropped 4 bases and J dropped 5; count of bases not matched to a gene: 7. CDR1 and CDR2 from the germline V gene are MGHRA and YSYEKL. CDR3 sequence reads: CASSPRQGARETQYF. The CDR3 region has the DNA TGCGCCAGCAGCCCCAGACAGGGGGCGAGGGAGACCCAGTACTTC.

The chain employs TRBV15 and TRBJ2-7, with TRBD1 matching over 8 bases. This CDR3 has 15 residues. Germline values: CDR1 LNHNV, CDR2 YYDKDF (reference sequence). With 5 bases clipped from V and 2 bases from J, the junction kept 8 bases outside the gene matches. CDR3 residues: CATSLDRGITYEQYF. CDR3 nucleotides: TGTGCCACCAGCCTTGACAGGGGCATCACCTACGAGCAGTACTTC.

The chain carries TRBV10-1 and TRBJ1-2; 10 bases map to TRBD1. The CDR3 sequence is 16 residues long. Germline trimming cut 8 bases from V and 1 base from J; bases unmatched to any gene: 10. Per germline, CDR1 WNHNN and CDR2 SYGVQD (reference sequence). The chain's CDR3 is CASSGGQGTCNYGYTF. The CDR3 DNA reads as TGCGCCAGCTCTGGGGGACAGGGGACTTGTAACTATGGCTACACCTTC.

The rearrangement uses TRBV7-2 and TRBJ1-6, with 7 bases lining up with TRBD1. V lost 9 bases, J lost 7 bases, and 9 bases stayed unmatched. Looked up from germline, CDR1 is SGHTA and CDR2 is FQGNSA. The CDR3 totals 14 residues. The CDR3 protein is CASRPGDRNSPLHF. In DNA form, the CDR3 reads TGTGCCAGTCGGCCGGGGGACAGAAATTCACCCCTCCACTTT.

This clone has just a few counts. The rearrangement links TRBV7-9 to TRBJ2-2, with TRBD2 matching over 12 bases. After removal of 6 bases from V and 7 bases from J, the junction contained 6 bases not matched to a gene. The CDR3 extends over 15 amino acids. From germline, CDR1 is SEHNR and CDR2 FQNEAQ (reference sequence). In DNA form, the CDR3 reads TGTGCCAGCAGGCCGGGACTAGCGGGTCGCGGGGAGCTGTTTTTT. Amino acid sequence: CASRPGLAGRGELFF.

V usage is TRBV11-3 and J usage is TRBJ2-2, with D possibly matching TRBD2 (6 bases). Trimming removed 2 bases at V and 1 base at J, with 8 bases between. Germline V gene sequence: CDR1 SGHNT, CDR2 YENEEA. The CDR3 length is 15 residues. The CDR3 DNA reads as TGTGCCAGCAGCTTATCGGGAGTGAACACCGGGGAGCTGTTTTTT. It is translated as CASSLSGVNTGELFF. Variable domain in full (rest from reference TRBV11-3 and TRBJ2-2): EAGVVQSPRYKIIEKKQPVAFWCNPISGHNTLYWYLQNLGQGPELLIRYENEEAVDDSQLPKDRFSAERLKGVDSTLKIQPAELGDSAVYLCASSLSGVNTGELFFGEGSRLTVL.

The chain combines TRBV3-1 (or the pseudogene TRBV3-2) with TRBJ2-3; D gene ambiguous. The CDR3 covers 16 residues. V gave up 3 bases and J gave up 1 base, with 14 bases separating them. Germline V gene sequence: CDR1 LGHDT, CDR2 YNNKEL (reference sequence). CDR3 sequence: CASSHDLGPGTDTQYF. The CDR3 nucleotides are TGTGCCAGCAGCCACGACCTTGGGCCTGGCACAGATACGCAGTATTTT.

V usage is TRBV6-1 and J usage is TRBJ2-5; D perhaps matches TRBD2 (5 bases). Germline CDR1 and CDR2: MNHNS and SASEGT. The CDR3 is made up of 15 amino acids. V shed 2 bases and J shed 4 bases, with 14 bases lying between them. CDR3 residues: CASSELGGGRETQYF. The CDR3 coding sequence is TGTGCCAGCAGTGAACTAGGAGGAGGTCGAGAGACCCAGTACTTC.

This chain links TRBV27 with TRBJ1-5; 10 bases line up with TRBD1. CDR1 and CDR2 (germline): MNHEY, SMNVEV (reference sequence). The CDR3 has 16 amino acids. The trim removed 4 bases at V and 2 bases at J, leaving 5 bases unmatched. This CDR3 reads CASSSPGTGGNQPQHF. CDR3 in DNA: TGTGCCAGCAGTTCCCCCGGGACAGGGGGCAATCAGCCCCAGCATTTT.

The DNA for the CDR3 is TGCAGCGTTCACCAGGGGGTAGTCGGCAATGAGCAGTTCTTC. It translates to CSVHQGVVGNEQFF. The rearrangement uses TRBV29-1 and TRBJ2-1, with TRBD1 identical over 7 bases. Looked up from germline, CDR1 is SQVTM and CDR2 is ANQGSEA. V shed 5 bases, J shed 6 bases, and the junction held 10 bases outside the gene matches. The CDR3 is 14 amino acids.

CDR3 coding DNA: TGCGCCAGCAGCCAAGACAATTCACGGACATTGACTGAAGCTTTCTTT. It codes for CASSQDNSRTLTEAFF. The rearrangement uses TRBV4-1 and TRBJ1-1; D might be TRBD1 (5 bases). The germline V gene has CDR1 MGHRA and CDR2 YSYEKL. The CDR3 is made up of 16 amino acids. Deletions cut 0 bases from V and 5 bases from J, with 16 bases between.

V is TRBV5-1 and J is TRBJ2-6; 7 bases match TRBD1. The junction had 5 bases not matched to a gene; V was cut back by 1 base and J by 1 base. Germline lookup yields CDR1 SGHRS and CDR2 YFSETQ. The CDR3 extends over 17 amino acids. In DNA, the CDR3 is TGCGCCAGCAGCTTGCGGTCAGGGGGATCTGGGGCCAACGTCCTGACTTTC. It codes for CASSLRSGGSGANVLTF.

V usage is TRBV28 and J usage is TRBJ1-1, with 10 bases identical to TRBD1. This CDR3 contains 15 residues. Germline-derived CDR1 and CDR2 are MDHEN and SYDVKM. J was trimmed by 5 bases and V by 5 bases; bases with no gene match: 8. The CDR3: CASSPTGTGETEAFF. The CDR3 bases are TGTGCCAGCAGTCCAACCGGGACAGGGGAAACTGAAGCTTTCTTT.

This clone has a count of ten or more. The chain combines TRBV11-3 with TRBJ1-1; D is perhaps TRBD1 (6 bases). This CDR3 has 13 amino acids. V lost 5 bases to trimming and J lost 1 base, with 8 bases between them. The germline gives CDR1 SGHNT, CDR2 YENEEA. As DNA, the CDR3 is TGTGCCAGCAGCACGACAGGGAACACTGAAGCTTTCTTT. This encodes CASSTTGNTEAFF.

V usage is TRBV28 and J usage is TRBJ1-3, with TRBD1 as a possible D gene (6 bases). The CDR3 is 16 residues long. Trimming cost V 6 bases and J 1 base, with 16 bases left between them. Germline V gene sequence: CDR1 MDHEN, CDR2 SYDVKM. CDR3 in amino acids: CASRPSGTFSGNTIYF. The CDR3 nucleotides read TGTGCCAGCAGGCCCTCCGGGACATTTTCTGGAAACACCATATATTTT. Together with reference TRBV28 and TRBJ1-3, the CDR3 gives the full variable domain: DVKVTQSSRYLVKRTGEKVFLECVQDMDHENMFWYRQDPGLGLRLIYFSYDVKMKEKGDIPEGYSVSREKKERFSLILESASTNQTSMYLCASRPSGTFSGNTIYFGEGSWLTVV.